This T cell receptor beta chain was profiled in a study of T-cell memory formation after mild COVID-19. Study-level background: TCR clusters were mostly donor specific.

Comments on this clonotype: What it binds is not known.

Findings of the study overall: The authors left the SARS-CoV-2 specificity of second-wave clones peaking on day 37 unconfirmed.

Constant-segment primers served in 5'RACE that generated TCR alpha and TCR beta cDNA libraries bearing sample barcodes and UMIs. TCRdb recomputed calls from the 5' RACE reads with MiXCR, one row per CDR3 protein. The table has some 180,000 distinct CDR3 sequences, less than 20% seen once. The clonotype originates from a man younger than 35 who had mild COVID-19 (a few samples of this study predate the infection). Cell type and time point are not known. Sequencing was performed on PBMCs or a T cell subset sorted from them (not recorded which).

The CDR3 loop reads CASSFKTRSGTDTQYF. Here the CDR3 DNA reads TGTGCCAGCAGTTTCAAGACTAGATCCGGCACAGATACGCAGTATTTT. V usage is TRBV6-6 and J usage is TRBJ2-3; tentative D call: TRBD2 (6 bases). Germline V gives CDR1 MNHNY, CDR2 SVGAGI (reference sequence). Deletions cut 4 bases from V and 1 base from J, with 15 bases between. The CDR3 is made up of 16 amino acids.